The present T cell receptor beta chain was sequenced within a study of beta chain features in type 1 diabetes. Across the whole study: No patient-donor differences in age, gender, total cells or subset yield. Study-level points and caveats: At VDJ recombination sites, type 1 diabetes patients had fewer insertions and more deleted nucleotides. Short templates might get an advantage during PCR, and this would be equal in patients and controls.

CDR3 length equals 14 residues. V lost 7 bases to trimming and J lost 1 base, with 13 bases between them. CDR1 and CDR2 (germline): SQVTM, ANQGSEA. This clone was seen more than once but under ten times. Its antigen is undetermined. Reverse transcription of all isolated RNA meant that expressed TCRB transcripts were sequenced. The data were produced by immunoSEQ multiplex PCR, yet TCRdb's version contains in-frame clones alone and is incomplete. The profile shows a few hundred thousand clones, around 12% of them singletons. The sequence derives from a man younger than 35 in good health. V gene TRBV29-1 combines with J gene TRBJ2-2; D is perhaps TRBD2 (5 bases). The sample taken for sequencing was naive CD4+ T cells from blood. The CDR3 here is CSASYSGNTGELFF. DNA of the CDR3: TGCAGCGCCTCGTACAGCGGGAACACCGGGGAGCTGTTTTTT.